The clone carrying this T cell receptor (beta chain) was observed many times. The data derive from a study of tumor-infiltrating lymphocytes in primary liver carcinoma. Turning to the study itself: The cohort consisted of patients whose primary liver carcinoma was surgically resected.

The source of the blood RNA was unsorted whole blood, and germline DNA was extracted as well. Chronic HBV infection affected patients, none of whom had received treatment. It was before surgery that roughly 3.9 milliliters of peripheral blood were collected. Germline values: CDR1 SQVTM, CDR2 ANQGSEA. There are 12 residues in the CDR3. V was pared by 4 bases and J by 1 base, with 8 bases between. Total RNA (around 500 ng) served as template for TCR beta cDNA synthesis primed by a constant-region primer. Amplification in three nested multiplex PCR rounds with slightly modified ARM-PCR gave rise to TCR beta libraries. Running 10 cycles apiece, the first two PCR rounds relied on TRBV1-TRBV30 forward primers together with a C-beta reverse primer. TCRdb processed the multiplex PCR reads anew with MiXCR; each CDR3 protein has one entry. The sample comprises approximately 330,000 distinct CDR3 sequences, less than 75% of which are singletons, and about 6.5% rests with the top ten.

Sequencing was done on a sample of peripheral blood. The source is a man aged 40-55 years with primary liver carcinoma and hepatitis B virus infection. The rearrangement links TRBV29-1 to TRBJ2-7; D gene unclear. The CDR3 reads CSVGANSYEQYF. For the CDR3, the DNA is TGCAGCGTTGGAGCTAATTCCTACGAGCAGTACTTC.